The 5 T cell receptor beta chains in this list originate from one sample, sequenced in a study of T cell repertoires in aging, cancer and after chemotherapy. TCR beta rearrangements were amplified from peripheral blood genomic DNA. Multiplex touch-down PCR with TRB-A/B primers amplified rearranged V-D-J TRB sequences. One entry per CDR3 protein results from TCRdb running MiXCR on the multiplex PCR reads. Among 10,000 to 15,000 distinct CDR3 sequences listed, less than 40% were seen once. The sample taken for sequencing was blood. These receptors all come from a human donor in good health. The donor label of this sample is uncertain.

The chain uses TRBV5-6 and TRBJ1-2; D might be TRBD1 (5 bases). The CDR3 consists of 14 residues. Germline assignment: CDR1 SGHDT and CDR2 YYEEEE. The V end was cut by 0 bases, the J end by 3 bases, with 9 bases between. CDR3 residues: CASSLEFRDYGYTF. Here the CDR3 DNA reads TGTGCCAGCAGCTTGGAGTTCAGGGACTATGGCTACACCTTC.

This clonotype is classed as medium-sized. In nucleotides, the CDR3 is TGCAGCGTTGAGGACAGCGATCAGCCCCAGCATTTT. As protein: CSVEDSDQPQHF. This rearrangement joins TRBV29-1 to TRBJ1-5, with D possibly being TRBD1 (6 bases). CDR3 length equals 12 residues. Trimming cost V 3 bases and J 5 bases, with 8 bases left between them. Germline CDR1 SQVTM, CDR2 ANQGSEA.

The rearrangement uses TRBV5-6 and TRBJ2-1, with 9 bases matching TRBD2. With V trimmed by 4 bases and J by 7 bases, 12 bases remained unmatched. The CDR3 sequence is 16 residues long. CDR1 is SGHDT and CDR2 is YYEEEE in the germline V gene. CDR3 DNA sequence: TGTGCCAGCAGCATACGCGCCGGGACTAGCTTTAATGAGCAGTTCTTC. Amino acid sequence: CASSIRAGTSFNEQFF. The full variable domain, completed using reference TRBV5-6 and TRBJ2-1, is DAGVTQSPTHLIKTRGQQVTLRCSPKSGHDTVSWYQQALGQGPQFIFQYYEEEERQRGNFPDRFSGHQFPNYSSELNVNALLLGDSALYLCASSIRAGTSFNEQFFGPGTRLTVL.

This clonotype is termed medium-sized. The chain combines TRBV29-1 with TRBJ2-3; no clear D gene. The ends were cut back, 6 bases at V and 5 bases at J, with 18 bases in the middle. This CDR3 is built from 14 residues. The V gene's germline CDR1 is SQVTM and CDR2 ANQGSEA. CDR3 sequence (DNA): TGCAGCGTCTCTTACTCCAATGTCGGAGATACGCAGTATTTT. The encoded protein is CSVSYSNVGDTQYF.

This clonotype ranks as medium-sized. V gene TRBV29-1 combines with J gene TRBJ1-6; 10 bases line up with TRBD1. V was clipped by 6 bases and J by 7 bases; unmatched bases: 3. Germline V gene data show CDR1 as SQVTM and CDR2 as ANQGSEA. The CDR3 consists of 13 residues. DNA of the CDR3: TGCAGCGTCATGACAGGGGGCAATTCACCCCTCCACTTT. Protein sequence: CSVMTGGNSPLHF.